The 29 T cell receptor beta chains below come from one sample, sequenced in a study of Graves' ophthalmopathy and Graves' hyperthyroidism (dated by TCRdb to 2016 to 2019). The reads were generated on an Illumina HiSeq 2000. TCR beta CDR3 regions were amplified from RNA transcripts for repertoire sequencing. The first round of RT-PCR was done with HTBI primers and the Qiagen OneStep RT-PCR kit, and was followed by a second round of multiplex PCR, then size selection and purification. TCRdb reprocessing: public reads trimmed at Q25 with fastp, clones called with MiXCR, in-frame beta chains kept. Every entry covers one CDR3 protein and lists the most common genes and DNA from its rows. In all, the sample holds around 660,000 distinct CDR3 sequences, and roughly 39% of those were seen once. Roughly 3.5% of the sample goes to the ten largest clones. Input material: peripheral blood. Receptors originate from an adult man with Graves' ophthalmopathy.

This clonotype was counted at least ten times. The V call is TRBV19, the J call TRBJ2-2, with D perhaps matching TRBD1 (6 bases). From germline, CDR1 is LNHDA and CDR2 SQIVND (reference sequence). The V gene lost 7 bases and the J gene lost 5 bases, with 11 bases spanning the gap. This CDR3 contains 13 residues. This CDR3 reads CASTYDRTGELFF. CDR3 bases: TGTGCCAGTACCTATGACAGGACCGGGGAGCTGTTTTTT.

J is TRBJ1-2 and V is TRBV6-6; TRBD1 matches at 10 bases. This CDR3 is built from 17 residues. Germline assignment: CDR1 MNHNY and CDR2 SVGAGI (reference sequence). V dropped 7 bases and J dropped 0; count of bases not matched to a gene: 11. CDR3 residues: CASTDPPGTGANYGYTF. The CDR3 nucleotides are TGTGCCAGCACTGATCCTCCCGGGACAGGGGCTAACTATGGCTACACCTTC.

This clonotype was counted many times. A junction end diverges from the germline sequence, so it may reflect a read error. The chain links TRBV14 to TRBJ2-7, with 7 bases aligning to TRBD2. CDR1 and CDR2 (germline): SGHDN, FVKESK. CDR3 length: 13 amino acids. This chain's CDR3 is CASSPTSSHEQYF. The CDR3 DNA follows: TGTGCCAGCAGCCCGACTAGCTCCCACGAGCAGTACTTC.

CDR3 loop: CASSLVGDPGRKETQYF. Here the CDR3 DNA reads TGTGCCAGCAGCTTAGTGGGGGATCCGGGCCGAAAAGAGACCCAGTACTTC. The chain couples TRBV7-9 to TRBJ2-5, with D tentatively TRBD1 or TRBD2 (5 bases each). Germline lookup yields CDR1 SEHNR and CDR2 FQNEAQ (reference sequence). Trimming stripped 1 base from V and 3 bases from J, with 18 bases between. The CDR3 is 17 residues long.

Ten or more counts support this clonotype. The chain is built from TRBV18 and TRBJ2-5; D is unclear. Germline V gene lookup returns CDR1 KGHSH and CDR2 LQKENI. V shed 8 bases and J shed 2 bases, with 12 bases lying between them. This CDR3 is built from 13 residues. The CDR3 DNA reads as TGTGCCAGCAGCCCCCCTTCTCAAGAGACCCAGTACTTC. As protein: CASSPPSQETQYF. The full variable domain, in which reference TRBV18 and TRBJ2-5 provide the parts outside the CDR3, is NAGVMQNPRHLVRRRGQEARLRCSPMKGHSHVYWYRQLPEEGLKFMVYLQKENIIDESGMPKERFSAEFPKEGPSILRIQQVVRGDSAAYFCASSPPSQETQYFGPGTRLLVL.

The sample holds many counts of this clonotype. The chain is built from TRBV10-3 and TRBJ1-5; the match to TRBD1 covers 7 bases. Germline trimming cut 4 bases from V and 0 bases from J; bases unmatched to any gene: 3. The CDR3 loop spans 15 amino acids. Germline V CDR1 and CDR2: ENHRY, SYGVKD. The CDR3 sequence: CAISGQGYSNQPQHF. As DNA, the CDR3 is TGTGCCATCAGTGGACAGGGATATAGCAATCAGCCCCAGCATTTT.

Ten or more counts support this clonotype. V gene TRBV12-3 or TRBV12-4 combines with J gene TRBJ1-1; a possible D gene is TRBD1 (5 bases). Trimming took 5 bases from V and 5 from J, leaving 15 bases between them. The CDR3 runs 14 residues. In nucleotides, the CDR3 is TGTGCCAGCAGTACCGGGACCTTGGGGACTGAAGCTTTCTTT. Its protein is CASSTGTLGTEAFF.

A note on this clonotype: A much larger clone is a single base away; this may be a read error. The chain links TRBV6-6 to TRBJ1-2; the D gene is possibly TRBD1 (6 bases). This CDR3 has 14 residues. The V gene's germline CDR1 is MNHNY and CDR2 SVGAGI (reference sequence). CDR3 DNA: TGTGTCAGCAGTGACATACAGGGAAACTATGGCTACACCTTC. The encoded protein is CVSSDIQGNYGYTF.

This clonotype has a count of ten or more. The rearrangement joins TRBV7-6 to TRBJ1-6; TRBD1 aligns across 8 bases. The V and J ends lost 1 base and 7 bases, in that order; junction bases with no gene match: 9. Germline assignment: CDR1 SGHVS and CDR2 FNYEAQ. The CDR3 covers 17 residues. The CDR3 spells CASSLGVRGPPNSPLHF. The CDR3, as DNA: TGTGCCAGCAGCTTAGGTGTCAGGGGGCCCCCAAATTCACCCCTCCACTTT.

V is TRBV29-1 and J is TRBJ2-5; 9 bases map to TRBD2. Trimming cost V 4 bases and J 4 bases; bases outside gene matches: 7. The CDR3 runs 14 residues. Germline V CDR1 and CDR2: SQVTM, ANQGSEA. CDR3 nucleotides: TGCAGCGTTGTGAGGGTAGCGGGAGCAGAGACCCAGTACTTC. It yields the protein CSVVRVAGAETQYF.

The rearrangement joins TRBV2 to TRBJ2-5; D call uncertain. CDR3 length: 14 residues. Germline V gives CDR1 SNHLY, CDR2 FYNNEI. The V end was cut by 1 base, the J end by 5 bases, with 11 bases between. CDR3 nucleotides: TGTGCCAGCAGTGAAGATCCTTTCGTCGAGACCCAGTACTTC. Encoded protein: CASSEDPFVETQYF.

The table lists this clonotype with a count of one. This sequence joins TRBV29-1 and TRBJ2-5, with D uncertain. CDR3 size: 9 residues. The V gene lost 3 bases and the J gene lost 10 bases, with 6 bases spanning the gap. CDR1 SQVTM and CDR2 ANQGSEA come from the germline V gene. The CDR3 loop is CSVESDQYF. As DNA, the CDR3 is TGCAGCGTTGAGTCCGACCAGTACTTC.

This clonotype was seen only a few times. The chain has TRBV20-1 and TRBJ1-2; no definite D call. CDR1 is DFQATT, CDR2 SNEGSKA, per germline (reference sequence). The CDR3 loop spans 15 amino acids. The V gene lost 0 bases and the J gene lost 1 base, with 12 bases spanning the gap. CDR3 region: CSARDRKMHNYGYTF. The DNA for the CDR3 is TGCAGTGCTAGAGATCGGAAGATGCATAACTATGGCTACACCTTC.

This clonotype was detected a few times. V usage is TRBV5-1 and J usage is TRBJ2-7; D not certain. Germline loops: CDR1 SGHRS, CDR2 YFSETQ. This CDR3 region has 14 residues. V was shortened by 0 bases and J by 3 bases, with 10 bases between the two germline ends. CDR3 residues: CASSLGSTVYEQYF. The CDR3 DNA reads as TGCGCCAGCAGCTTGGGGTCCACGGTCTACGAGCAGTACTTC.

This clonotype was seen at least ten times. This sequence joins TRBV5-1 and TRBJ1-1, with D perhaps TRBD1 (6 bases). CDR3 length: 14 residues. The V gene lost 4 bases and the J gene lost 4 bases, with 14 bases spanning the gap. Per the germline V gene, CDR1 is SGHRS and CDR2 is YFSETQ. The CDR3 sequence is CASSPTTGRTEAFF. The CDR3 bases are TGCGCCAGCAGCCCCACTACAGGGCGCACTGAAGCTTTCTTT.

A word on this clonotype: A much larger clonotype is one base distant, so this may be a read error. The chain joins TRBV12-3 or TRBV12-4 to TRBJ1-4, with D perhaps TRBD1 (5 bases). The CDR3 runs to 14 residues. V was shortened by 3 bases and J by 7 bases, with 12 bases between the two germline ends. Written as DNA, the CDR3 is TGTGCCAGCAGTTTGAAGGGGCCCGGTGAAAAACTGTTTTTT. This sequence encodes CASSLKGPGEKLFF.

The chain employs TRBV24-1 and TRBJ2-5; 10 positions agree with TRBD1. The CDR3 loop spans 13 amino acids. Unmatched junction bases numbered 3, after V lost 3 bases and J lost 9 bases. Per germline, CDR1 KGHDR and CDR2 SFDVKD. CDR3 in amino acids: CATSDHGTGAQYF. The CDR3 DNA reads TGTGCCACCAGTGATCACGGGACAGGGGCCCAGTACTTC.

With respect to this clonotype: This could be a read error, since a much larger clone is one nucleotide away. The final CDR3 position lacks the conserved phenylalanine or tryptophan, pointing to a likely read error. The V gene is TRBV4-2, the J gene TRBJ2-5; no clear D gene. CDR3 length: 12 amino acids. Trimming took off 6 bases at V and 5 bases at J, with 10 bases between the two ends. CDR1 LGHNA and CDR2 YNFKEQ come from the germline V gene. CDR3 protein: CASSFERETQYC. CDR3 nucleotide sequence: TGTGCCAGCAGTTTCGAACGGGAGACCCAGTACTGC.

This clonotype has a count of ten or more. The rearrangement links TRBV10-3 to TRBJ2-7; possibly TRBD2 for D (6 bases). CDR3 length: 12 amino acids. Trimming pared 2 bases from V and 5 bases from J, leaving 7 bases between. Germline V gene data show CDR1 as ENHRY and CDR2 as SYGVKD. The CDR3 DNA reads as TGTGCCATCAGTGAGGGGGGGAACGAGCAGTACTTC. Its translation is CAISEGGNEQYF.

This clonotype came up many times. The chain joins TRBV5-1 to TRBJ1-2, with D possibly TRBD1 on 6 matching bases. This CDR3 is 17 amino acids long. Germline loops: CDR1 SGHRS, CDR2 YFSETQ. V lost 3 bases and J lost 5, with 23 bases in between. The CDR3 DNA reads as TGCGCCAGCAGCTCCAGGACAGCTCCCCCTCTACTATATGGCTACACCTTC. This sequence encodes CASSSRTAPPLLYGYTF.

The rearrangement joins TRBV11-1 to TRBJ2-5; D might be TRBD1 (6 bases). The DNA end is more similar to TRBJ2-1, so the J call may be wrong. This CDR3 has 16 amino acids. Germline CDR1 reads SGHAT; CDR2 reads FQDESV (reference sequence). The DNA of the CDR3 is TGTGCCAGCAGCTCGGTACAGGGCTACTCATACAATGAGCAGTTCTTC. Translation: CASSSVQGYSYNEQFF.

Of note for this clonotype: An end of the junction differs from the germline gene, which may be a read error. The rearrangement links TRBV10-2 to TRBJ1-5; possible D gene TRBD1, 6 bases. The CDR3 sequence is 14 residues long. Germline CDR1 and CDR2: WSHSY and SAAADI. Written as DNA, the CDR3 is TGTGCCAGCAGCCCCGGGACATCAGGTCAGCCCCAGCATTTT. This gives the protein CASSPGTSGQPQHF.

Concerning this clonotype itself: Here the CDR3 omits its conserved ending phenylalanine or tryptophan, so a read error is the likely source. Because the CDR3's place on the DNA is in doubt, the DNA is left out and the CDR3 is given as listed by TCRdb. V is TRBV7-2 and J is TRBJ2-5; the table's D call, TRBD1, was not checked against the DNA. Germline V gene data show CDR1 as SGHTA and CDR2 as FQGNSA. The CDR3 is made up of 16 amino acids, end residues included. CDR3 protein: CASSFYREAYGYTFGS.

With respect to this clonotype: Being one base from a much bigger clone, this may be a read error. The V gene is TRBV10-3, the J gene TRBJ1-1; no clear D gene. Germline CDR1 and CDR2: ENHRY and SYGVKD. This CDR3 contains 15 residues. The CDR3 spells CASSANGPINTGAFF. CDR3 nucleotide sequence: TGTGCCAGCAGCGCCAACGGACCGATTAACACTGGAGCTTTCTTT.

J is TRBJ1-2 and V is TRBV2, with unresolved D. The CDR3 is 13 residues long. Germline V gene sequence: CDR1 SNHLY, CDR2 FYNNEI. V was pared by 2 bases and J by 2 bases, with 6 bases between. The CDR3 loop is CASSEQINYGYTF. The CDR3 region has the DNA TGTGCCAGCAGTGAACAGATCAACTATGGCTACACCTTC.

This clonotype was seen only once. A much bigger clone sits one base away, suggesting this may be a read error. This is likely a read error, given that the CDR3 carries no conserved phenylalanine or tryptophan at its end. The chain carries TRBV12-3 or TRBV12-4 and TRBJ2-5, with 9 positions matching TRBD1. This CDR3 has 14 amino acids. V shed 5 bases, J shed 3 bases, and the junction held 4 bases outside the gene matches. The CDR3 DNA reads TGTGCCAGCAGTCCGGACAGGGGAAAAGAGACCCAGTACGTC. Its translation is CASSPDRGKETQYV.

This chain joins TRBV9 and TRBJ1-2; maybe TRBD1 (5 bases). CDR3 size: 15 residues. The V gene's germline CDR1 is SGDLS and CDR2 YYNGEE. The V end was cut by 4 bases, the J end by 4 bases, with 17 bases between. The CDR3 protein is CASSFTTGTGYGYTF. The CDR3, as DNA: TGTGCCAGCAGCTTCACGACCGGGACGGGCTATGGCTACACCTTC.

A word on this clonotype: A much larger clone sits a single nucleotide away, making a read error possible. V usage is TRBV7-2 and J usage is TRBJ2-7; 8 positions match TRBD2. Per the germline V gene, CDR1 is SGHTA and CDR2 is FQGNSA. V gave up 1 base and J gave up 5 bases; unmatched junction bases: 4. CDR3 length: 14 amino acids. The CDR3 is CASSLEAGADEQYF. The CDR3 DNA sequence: TGTGCCAGCAGCTTAGAAGCGGGAGCCGACGAGCAGTACTTC.

In its sample, this clonotype was seen many times. The chain recombines TRBV2 with TRBJ1-4, with 7 nucleotides matching TRBD1. CDR1 is SNHLY, CDR2 FYNNEI, per germline. J gave up 3 bases and V 10 bases, and 8 bases lay outside the gene matches. The CDR3 sequence is 14 residues long. CDR3 nucleotides: TGTGCCACTAGAGCCGGGACAGCTAATGAAAAACTGTTTTTT. It translates to CATRAGTANEKLFF. The variable domain in full, completed from reference TRBV2 and TRBJ1-4, reads EPEVTQTPSHQVTQMGQEVILRCVPISNHLYFYWYRQILGQKVEFLVSFYNNEISEKSEIFDDQFSVERPDGSNFTLKIRSTKLEDSAMYFCATRAGTANEKLFFGSGTQLSVL.